This record looks at one TCR beta chain sequence and its context. The antigen is not known. Graves' hyperthyroidism showing no ophthalmopathy progression within 18 months was considered stable. 10 ml of fresh peripheral blood supplied the PBMCs. The investigators amplified TCR beta CDR3 regions from RNA transcripts. The HTBI set primed first-round TCR CDR3 RT-PCR. TCRdb re-derived calls from the multiplex PCR reads in MiXCR, one entry per CDR3 protein. The sample records fewer than 800,000 distinct CDR3 sequences, approximately 16% being singletons. The data were obtained in a study of T cells in Graves' hyperthyroidism and ophthalmopathy. The overall study: Peripheral blood was drawn at first diagnosis, prior to all treatment.

Overall study results and limits: It was a median roughly 6.5 months before onset that the model predicted ophthalmopathy.

The CDR3 sequence is 14 residues long. The V gene's germline CDR1 is MGHDK and CDR2 SYGVNS. V dropped 8 bases and J dropped 4 bases, with 15 bases sitting between them. This clonotype was obtained from a man aged 18 to 30 with Graves' hyperthyroidism. Sequenced input: blood. The gene calls are TRBV25-1 and TRBJ1-3, with a weak D call TRBD1 (6 bases). The CDR3 protein is CASYRGTPGNTIYF. CDR3 sequence (DNA): TGTGCCAGCTATCGGGGGACACCCGGAAACACCATATATTTT.